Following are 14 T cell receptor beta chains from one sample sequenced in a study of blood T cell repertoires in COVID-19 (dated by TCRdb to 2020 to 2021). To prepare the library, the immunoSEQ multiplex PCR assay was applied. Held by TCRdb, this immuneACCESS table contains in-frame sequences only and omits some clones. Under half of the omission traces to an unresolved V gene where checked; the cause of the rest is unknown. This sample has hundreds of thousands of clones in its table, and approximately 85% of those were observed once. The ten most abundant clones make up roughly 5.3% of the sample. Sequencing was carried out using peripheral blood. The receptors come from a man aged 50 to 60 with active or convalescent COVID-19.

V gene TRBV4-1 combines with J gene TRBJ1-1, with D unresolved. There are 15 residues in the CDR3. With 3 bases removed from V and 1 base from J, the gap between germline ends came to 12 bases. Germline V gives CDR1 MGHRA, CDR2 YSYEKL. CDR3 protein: CASSHHRTENTEAFF. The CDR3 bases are TGCGCCAGCAGCCATCATCGGACTGAGAACACTGAAGCTTTCTTT.

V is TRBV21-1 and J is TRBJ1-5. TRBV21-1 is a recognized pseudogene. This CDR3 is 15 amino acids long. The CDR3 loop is CASSNNPWEGQPQHF. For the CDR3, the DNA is TGTGCCAGCAGCAATAATCCGTGGGAGGGTCAGCCCCAGCATTTT.

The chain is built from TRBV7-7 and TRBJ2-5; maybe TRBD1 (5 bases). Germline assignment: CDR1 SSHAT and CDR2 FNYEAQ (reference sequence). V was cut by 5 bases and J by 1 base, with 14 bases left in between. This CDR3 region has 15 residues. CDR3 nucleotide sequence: TGTGCCAGCAGCAAAGGGGTGACGGGCCAAGAGACCCAGTACTTC. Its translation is CASSKGVTGQETQYF.

The CDR3 here is CASRSTGDPRGYTF. CDR3 bases: TGCGCCAGCAGATCAACAGGGGATCCGCGTGGCTACACCTTC. The chain couples TRBV4-3 to TRBJ1-2; 7 nucleotides match TRBD1. V trimming: 6 bases; J trimming: 7 bases; junction bases outside the gene matches: 11. Per germline, CDR1 LGHNA and CDR2 YSLEER. The CDR3 is 14 amino acids.

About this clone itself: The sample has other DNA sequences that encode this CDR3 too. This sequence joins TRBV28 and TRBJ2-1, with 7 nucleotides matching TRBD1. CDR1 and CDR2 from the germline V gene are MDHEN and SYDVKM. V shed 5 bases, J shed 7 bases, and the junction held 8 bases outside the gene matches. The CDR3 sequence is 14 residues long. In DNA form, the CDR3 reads TGTGCCAGCAGTCGACAGGGTGTAAGAAATGAGCAGTTCTTC. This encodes CASSRQGVRNEQFF.

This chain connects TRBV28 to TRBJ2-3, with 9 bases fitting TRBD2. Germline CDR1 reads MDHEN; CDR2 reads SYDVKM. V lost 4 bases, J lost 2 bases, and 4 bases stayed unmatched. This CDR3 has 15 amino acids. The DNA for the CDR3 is TGTGCCAGCAGTTCAACTAGCGGGCTCACAGATACGCAGTATTTT. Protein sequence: CASSSTSGLTDTQYF.

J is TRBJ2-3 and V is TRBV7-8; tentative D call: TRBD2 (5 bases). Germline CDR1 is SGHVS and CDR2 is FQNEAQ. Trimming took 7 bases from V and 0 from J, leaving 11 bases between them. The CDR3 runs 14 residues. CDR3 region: CASMYGGSTDTQYF. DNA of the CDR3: TGTGCCAGCATGTACGGCGGGAGCACAGATACGCAGTATTTT. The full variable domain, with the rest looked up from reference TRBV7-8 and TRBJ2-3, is GAGVSQSPRYKVAKRGQDVALRCDPISGHVSLFWYQQALGQGPEFLTYFQNEAQLDKSGLPSDRFFAERPEGSVSTLKIQRTQQEDSAVYLCASMYGGSTDTQYFGPGTRLTVL.

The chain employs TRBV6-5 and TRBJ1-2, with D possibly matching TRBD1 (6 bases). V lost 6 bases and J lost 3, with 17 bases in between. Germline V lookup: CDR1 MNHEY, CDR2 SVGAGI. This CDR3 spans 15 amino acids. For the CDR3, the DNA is TGTGCCAGCAGCCCCGGGGGGGCATCGGACTATGGCTACACCTTC. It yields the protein CASSPGGASDYGYTF.

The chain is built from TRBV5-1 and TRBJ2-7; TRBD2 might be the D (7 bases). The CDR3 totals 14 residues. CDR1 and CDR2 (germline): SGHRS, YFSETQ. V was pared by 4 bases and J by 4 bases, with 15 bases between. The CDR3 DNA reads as TGCGCCAGCAGCGATTACGAGGGGGGGTACGAGCAGTACTTC. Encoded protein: CASSDYEGGYEQYF.

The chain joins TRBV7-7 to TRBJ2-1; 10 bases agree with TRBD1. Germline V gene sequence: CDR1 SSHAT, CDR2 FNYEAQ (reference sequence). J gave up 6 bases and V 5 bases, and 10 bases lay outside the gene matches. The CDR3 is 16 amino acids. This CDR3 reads CASSKGPGQGINEQFF. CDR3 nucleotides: TGTGCCAGCAGCAAGGGACCGGGACAGGGGATCAATGAGCAGTTCTTC.

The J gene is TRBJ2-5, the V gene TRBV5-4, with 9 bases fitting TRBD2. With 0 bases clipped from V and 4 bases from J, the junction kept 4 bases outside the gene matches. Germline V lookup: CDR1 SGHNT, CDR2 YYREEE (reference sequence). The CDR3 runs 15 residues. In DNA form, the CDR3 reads TGTGCCAGCAGCTTGGTGGCGGGAGGGAGAGAGACCCAGTACTTC. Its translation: CASSLVAGGRETQYF.

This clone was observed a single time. For the CDR3, the DNA is TGTGCCAGCAGCTTAACCTTCGACAGGGGGAACAATCAGCCCCAGCATTTT. Translating it yields CASSLTFDRGNNQPQHF. The rearrangement joins TRBV7-8 to TRBJ1-5; 9 nucleotides align to TRBD1. V gave up 2 bases and J gave up 3 bases; unmatched junction bases: 8. The CDR3 consists of 17 residues. Germline V gene data show CDR1 as SGHVS and CDR2 as FQNEAQ.

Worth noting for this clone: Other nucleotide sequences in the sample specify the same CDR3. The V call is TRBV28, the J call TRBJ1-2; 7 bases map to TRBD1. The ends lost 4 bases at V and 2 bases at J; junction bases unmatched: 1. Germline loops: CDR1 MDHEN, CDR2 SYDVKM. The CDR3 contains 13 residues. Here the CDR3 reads CASSSGQNYGYTF. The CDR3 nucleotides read TGTGCCAGCAGTTCGGGACAGAACTATGGCTACACCTTC.

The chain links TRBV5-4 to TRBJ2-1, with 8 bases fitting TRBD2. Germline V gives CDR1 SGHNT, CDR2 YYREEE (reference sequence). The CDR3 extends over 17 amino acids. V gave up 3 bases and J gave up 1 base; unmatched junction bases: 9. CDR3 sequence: CASSYGTGGGSYNEQFF. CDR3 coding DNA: TGTGCCAGCAGCTACGGGACGGGAGGGGGGTCCTACAATGAGCAGTTCTTC.